The rows below give T cell receptor beta chains drawn from one sample of a study of control samples from healthy donors and cancer patients. The assay was immunoSEQ multiplex PCR, and TCRdb's table has in-frame clones only and misses some. The repertoire consists of about 270,000 clones, with about 80% occurring once and the leading ten covering 13%. The sample taken for sequencing was PBMCs. These receptors all come from a woman aged 60-75 years with lung cancer. Both conserved end residues are part of each CDR3. A D gene is named only where the DNA matches it firmly.

TRBV7-8	NA	TRBJ1-5	CAVGGVYSNQPQHF
TRBV4-1	NA	TRBJ2-3	CASSQGGPWSTQYF
TRBV20-1	NA	TRBJ2-5	CSARAETQYF
TRBV30	NA	TRBJ2-1	CAWSKLENNEQFF
TRBV4-2	TRBD2	TRBJ2-5	CASSQDRRGVEETQYF
TRBV7-5	NA	TRBJ1-1	CARSHEAFF
TRBV7-3	NA	TRBJ1-1	CASSWTVNTEAFF
TRBV6-5	NA	TRBJ2-3	CASSYHPTDTQYF
TRBV6-5	NA	TRBJ1-5	CASSPQYSNQPQHF
TRBV30	NA	TRBJ2-7	CAWSSGGNPYEQYF
TRBV6-5	NA	TRBJ2-5	CASSYGLGETQYF
TRBV2	NA	TRBJ1-5	CASSDSGEEQPQHF
TRBV6-5	NA	TRBJ1-2	CASSSTGRDYGYTF
TRBV7-9	TRBD2	TRBJ2-3	CASTMGGSPDTQYF
TRBV3-1/TRBV3-2	TRBD1	TRBJ1-6	CASSQGQGVNSPLHF
TRBV19	NA	TRBJ1-5	CASNTGADSNQPQHF
TRBV6-8	TRBD1	TRBJ1-5	CASSNGQGAKSNQPQHF
TRBV3-1/TRBV3-2	NA	TRBJ1-4	CASSQDFNVVEKLFF
TRBV5-6	NA	TRBJ2-5	CASSLDLEETQYF
TRBV24-1	TRBD1	TRBJ2-7	CATTLQLEQGAYEQYF
TRBV28	TRBD2	TRBJ2-6	CASSFGGAGANVLTF
TRBV12-3/TRBV12-4	NA	TRBJ1-2	CASSFQSDYGYTF
TRBV10-1	NA	TRBJ1-6	CASTLSHGSPLHF
TRBV4-2	NA	TRBJ2-5	CASSQASSGQETQYF
TRBV3-1/TRBV3-2	NA	TRBJ2-7	CASSPYHSSYEQYF
TRBV6-6	NA	TRBJ1-6	CASKRPRDSPLHF
TRBV2	TRBD1	TRBJ2-5	CAVRQGAETQYF
TRBV19	TRBD1	TRBJ1-2	CASSSWDSYYGYTF
TRBV2	TRBD2	TRBJ2-2	CASSENIAGGGNTGELFF
TRBV24-1	NA	TRBJ2-3	CATSDPGDTQYF
TRBV2	TRBD1	TRBJ2-7	CASSLTGGGYEQYF
TRBV5-1	NA	TRBJ2-2	CASSPGTASTGELFF
TRBV9	NA	TRBJ2-5	CASSWGRQDQETQYF
TRBV7-3	NA	TRBJ2-5	CASSLLPGPQETQYF
TRBV3-1/TRBV3-2	NA	TRBJ1-1	CASSQALGQNTEAFF
TRBV5-4	TRBD1	TRBJ2-2	CASSRGQGNRELFF
TRBV19	TRBD1	TRBJ1-2	CASSLTTGGAAGYTF
TRBV29-1	NA	TRBJ1-1	CSVRSVRTEAFF
TRBV6-1	NA	TRBJ2-3	CASSEGGTAGNTQYF
TRBV5-6	NA	TRBJ2-7	CASSLGRVAAEQYF
TRBV6-5	NA	TRBJ1-1	CASSYVGRSTEAFF
TRBV14	NA	TRBJ1-1	CASSQGENTEAFF
TRBV14	TRBD1	TRBJ2-7	CASSYSTGQGAKQYF
TRBV28	TRBD1	TRBJ2-7	CASSGTGRGLYEQYF
TRBV27	NA	TRBJ2-3	CASRLQLSTDTQYF
TRBV28	TRBD1	TRBJ1-2	CASSSQTGDYGYTF
TRBV5-1	NA	TRBJ1-3	CASTKRRAGNTIYF
TRBV6-5	NA	TRBJ1-1	CASSYSPGALTEAFF
TRBV11-1	NA	TRBJ2-7	CASSFPETYEQYF
TRBV3-1/TRBV3-2	TRBD1	TRBJ1-1	CASSQDRVTEAFF
TRBV5-3	NA	TRBJ1-1	CARSLGPNRVEAFF
TRBV30	NA	TRBJ2-2	CAWSVGPNTGELFF
TRBV11-3	NA	TRBJ1-1	CASSLNGGLNTEAFF
TRBV29-1	NA	TRBJ1-1	CSVVRQANTEAFF
TRBV5-1	NA	TRBJ2-7	CASRLAGTGSYEQYF
TRBV2	NA	TRBJ1-2	CASTIGVPDYGYTF